The clone carrying this T cell receptor (beta chain) was detected only once. This entry is derived from a study of blood T cell repertoires in COVID-19. The wider study: Acute-phase and convalescent COVID-19 samples originated in the United States, Italy and Spain. The analysed material was cDNA or gDNA that came from T cells, B-cell-depleted T cells, or PBMCs.

The authors' processing: The authors estimated nucleated cell counts from reference gene primer amplification. Method: immunoSEQ multiplex PCR; TCRdb's copy keeps in-frame clones and lacks some. For V, J and clone size, that table is used; D and trimming come from the DNA. The sample has over 150,000 clones; 70% to 85% are singletons. Looked up from germline, CDR1 is LNHDA and CDR2 is SQIVND (reference sequence). Losses at the gene ends were 2 bases for V and 4 bases for J; bases not matched to a gene: 10. CDR3 size: 16 residues. The chain recombines TRBV19 with TRBJ1-2, with 7 nucleotides matching TRBD1. The source is a human donor with acute or convalescent COVID-19. The donor label of this sample is uncertain. The sample was peripheral blood. CDR3 DNA: TGTGCCAGTAGTATACCGGGAGGGGGCATCGGCTATGGCTACACCTTC. As protein: CASSIPGGGIGYGYTF.